This record looks at one TCR beta chain sequence and its context. Its target is unknown. Method: immunoSEQ multiplex PCR; TCRdb's copy keeps in-frame clones and lacks some. This sample yields under 250,000 clones, of which over 65% are seen a single time; roughly 5.5% belongs to the top ten. This CDR3 has 24 residues. Trimming removed 2 bases from V and 0 bases from J; junction bases left unmatched: 25. These data come from a study of cytomegalovirus exposure and HLA in healthy donors. The study's findings and limits: Most TCR sequences were rare, but some public TCRs occurred in many donors.

The sequencing sample was made of PBMCs. The receptor's source is a woman between 18 and 29 years old in good health and CMV-seronegative. The chain carries TRBV6-7 and TRBJ2-6, with 7 bases that match TRBD2. TRBV6-7 is labeled an ORF, and its function is uncertain. The CDR3 region is CASSYLAIPQGGRNPSSGANVLTF. The CDR3 DNA sequence: TGTGCCAGCAGTTACCTCGCTATCCCTCAGGGAGGGAGAAATCCCAGCTCTGGGGCCAACGTCCTGACTTTC.